The 8 T cell receptor beta chains given below trace back to one sample, sequenced in a study of T cells after yellow fever vaccination. From the 5' RACE reads, TCRdb called clonotypes with MiXCR, one entry per CDR3 protein. The sample contains approximately 250,000 distinct CDR3 sequences, roughly 5% of which appear only once. The source was CD4+ T cells sorted from PBMCs, collected on the day of the yellow fever booster vaccination. These receptors were collected from a man aged 18-30 years who received the YFV17D yellow fever vaccine.

This clonotype was detected only a few times. The chain employs TRBV29-1 and TRBJ2-2; D is perhaps TRBD1 or TRBD2 (6 bases each). Germline CDR1 is SQVTM and CDR2 is ANQGSEA. V lost 7 bases and J lost 3, with 21 bases in between. The CDR3 runs to 16 residues. This CDR3 reads CSARTRGLEDTGELFF. CDR3 DNA sequence: TGCAGCGCCAGAACCCGGGGGCTTGAAGACACCGGGGAGCTGTTTTTT.

This clonotype came up a few times. The chain links TRBV2 to TRBJ2-1; the match to TRBD1 covers 7 bases. The J segment lost 9 bases and the V segment lost 2 bases, leaving 7 bases of the junction unmatched. The germline gives CDR1 SNHLY, CDR2 FYNNEI. This CDR3 is 14 amino acids long. The chain's CDR3 is CASSEYRGVSEQFF. The DNA for the CDR3 is TGTGCCAGCAGTGAATACAGGGGCGTTTCTGAGCAGTTCTTC. Full variable domain (remainder filled in from reference TRBV2 and TRBJ2-1): EPEVTQTPSHQVTQMGQEVILRCVPISNHLYFYWYRQILGQKVEFLVSFYNNEISEKSEIFDDQFSVERPDGSNFTLKIRSTKLEDSAMYFCASSEYRGVSEQFFGPGTRLTVL.

This clonotype was detected many times. The chain is built from TRBV7-9 and TRBJ2-7, with TRBD2 matching 7 bases. CDR1 SEHNR and CDR2 FQNEAQ come from the germline V gene (reference sequence). The junction had 7 bases not matched to a gene; V was cut back by 1 base and J by 1 base. The CDR3 sequence is 16 residues long. CDR3 sequence reads: CASSLGWGGGSYEQYV. Written as DNA, the CDR3 is TGTGCCAGCAGCTTAGGATGGGGGGGAGGGTCCTACGAGCAGTACGTC.

This clonotype was observed many times. V is TRBV5-1 and J is TRBJ1-2; D not certain. Germline-derived CDR1 and CDR2 are SGHRS and YFSETQ. V was cut by 0 bases and J by 0 bases, with 9 bases left in between. The CDR3 length is 15 residues. The chain's CDR3 is CASSLDGRSNYGYTF. In DNA, the CDR3 is TGCGCCAGCAGCTTGGATGGCCGCTCTAACTATGGCTACACCTTC.

The chain recombines TRBV4-1 with TRBJ2-5; D uncertain. V was shortened by 1 base and J by 1 base, with 7 bases between the two germline ends. The CDR3 has 14 amino acids. Germline V CDR1 and CDR2: MGHRA, YSYEKL. The CDR3 is CASSQVPIQETQYF. The DNA for the CDR3 is TGCGCCAGCAGCCAAGTCCCTATCCAAGAGACCCAGTACTTC.

This clonotype was observed at least ten times. V and J are TRBV7-6 and TRBJ2-7; a possible D gene is TRBD1 (6 bases). The germline V and J ends were trimmed by 2 bases and 2 bases, with 16 bases remaining between them. CDR1 is SGHVS, CDR2 FNYEAQ, per germline. The CDR3 is 16 amino acids. CDR3 loop: CASSLRSGAGTYEQYF. The CDR3 DNA is TGTGCCAGCAGCTTACGTTCAGGGGCCGGGACCTACGAGCAGTACTTC. The full variable domain, rest sourced from reference TRBV7-6 and TRBJ2-7, is GAGVSQSPRYKVTKRGQDVALRCDPISGHVSLYWYRQALGQGPEFLTYFNYEAQQDKSGLPNDRFSAERPEGSISTLTIQRTEQRDSAMYRCASSLRSGAGTYEQYFGPGTRLTVT.

This chain joins TRBV6-1 and TRBJ2-3; 12 positions agree with TRBD2. The CDR3 totals 15 residues. Trimming cost V 2 bases and J 4 bases; bases outside gene matches: 1. Germline assignment: CDR1 MNHNS and CDR2 SASEGT. In nucleotides, the CDR3 is TGTGCCAGCAGTGAACTAGCGGGGGGGCCAGATACGCAGTATTTT. It encodes CASSELAGGPDTQYF.

The V and J genes are TRBV10-3 and TRBJ2-7; 8 bases match TRBD1. The germline CDR1 and CDR2 sequences are ENHRY and SYGVKD. The V gene end was trimmed by 5 bases and the J gene end by 5 bases; junction bases not matched to a gene: 5. This CDR3 is 13 amino acids long. This chain's CDR3 is CAISLGQVNEQYV. Written as DNA, the CDR3 is TGTGCCATCAGTTTGGGACAGGTAAACGAGCAGTACGTC.